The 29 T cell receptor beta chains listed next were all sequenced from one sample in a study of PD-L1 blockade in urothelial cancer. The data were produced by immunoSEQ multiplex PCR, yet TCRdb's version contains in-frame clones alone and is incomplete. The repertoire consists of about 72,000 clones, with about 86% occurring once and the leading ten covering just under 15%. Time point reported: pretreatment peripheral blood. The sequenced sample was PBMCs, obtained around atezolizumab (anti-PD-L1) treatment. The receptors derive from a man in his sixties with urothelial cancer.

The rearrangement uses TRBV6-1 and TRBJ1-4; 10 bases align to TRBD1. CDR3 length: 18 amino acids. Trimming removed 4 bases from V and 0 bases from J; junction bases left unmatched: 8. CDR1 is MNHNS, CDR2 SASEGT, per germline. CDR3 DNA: TGTGCCAGCAGTGCCAAGACAGGGGGCCCCTCAACTAATGAAAAACTGTTTTTT. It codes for CASSAKTGGPSTNEKLFF.

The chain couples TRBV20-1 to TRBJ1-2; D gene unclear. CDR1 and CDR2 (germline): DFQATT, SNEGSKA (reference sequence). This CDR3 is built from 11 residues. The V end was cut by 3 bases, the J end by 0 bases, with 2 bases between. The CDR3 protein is CSASTNYGYTF. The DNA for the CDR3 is TGCAGTGCTAGCACTAACTATGGCTACACCTTC.

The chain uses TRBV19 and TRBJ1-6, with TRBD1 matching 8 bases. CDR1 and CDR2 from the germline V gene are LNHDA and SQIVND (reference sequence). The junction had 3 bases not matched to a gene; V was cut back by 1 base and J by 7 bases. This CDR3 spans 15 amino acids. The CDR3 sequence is CASSIGNRGNSPLHF. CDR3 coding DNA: TGTGCCAGTAGTATAGGGAACAGGGGGAATTCACCCCTCCACTTT.

In DNA, the CDR3 is TGTGCCTGGAGTACAGGAAGGGACAGGGTTGGCTACACCTTC. Its protein is CAWSTGRDRVGYTF. This rearrangement joins TRBV30 to TRBJ1-2, with TRBD1 matching 9 bases. This CDR3 comprises 14 residues. The V segment lost 2 bases and the J segment 7 bases; nucleotides outside the gene matches: 8. Germline V gene sequence: CDR1 GTSNPN, CDR2 SVGIG (reference sequence).

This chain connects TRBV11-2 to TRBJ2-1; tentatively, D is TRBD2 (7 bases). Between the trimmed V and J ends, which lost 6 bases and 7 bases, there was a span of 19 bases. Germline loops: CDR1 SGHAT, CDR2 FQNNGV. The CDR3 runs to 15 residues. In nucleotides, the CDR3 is TGTGCCAGCAGATCTGGAGGGGGGGCTTATAATGAGCAGTTCTTC. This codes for CASRSGGGAYNEQFF.

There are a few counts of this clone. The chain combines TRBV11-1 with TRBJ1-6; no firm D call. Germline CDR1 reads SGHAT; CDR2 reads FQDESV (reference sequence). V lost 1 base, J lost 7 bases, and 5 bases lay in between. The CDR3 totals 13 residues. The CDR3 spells CASSLDLNSPLHF. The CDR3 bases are TGTGCCAGCAGCTTAGATTTAAATTCACCCCTCCACTTT.

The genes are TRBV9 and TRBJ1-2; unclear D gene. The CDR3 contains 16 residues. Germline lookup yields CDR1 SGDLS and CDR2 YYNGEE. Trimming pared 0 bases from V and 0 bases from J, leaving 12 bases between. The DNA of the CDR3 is TGTGCCAGCAGCGTAGGCCAGACCCTAGCTAACTATGGCTACACCTTC. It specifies CASSVGQTLANYGYTF.

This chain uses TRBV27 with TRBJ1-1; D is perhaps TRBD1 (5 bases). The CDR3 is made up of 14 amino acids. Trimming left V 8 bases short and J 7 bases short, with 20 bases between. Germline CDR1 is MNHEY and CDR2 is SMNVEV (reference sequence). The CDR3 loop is CASATRTGVGEAFF. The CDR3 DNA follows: TGTGCCAGCGCAACCCGAACAGGCGTTGGTGAAGCTTTCTTT.

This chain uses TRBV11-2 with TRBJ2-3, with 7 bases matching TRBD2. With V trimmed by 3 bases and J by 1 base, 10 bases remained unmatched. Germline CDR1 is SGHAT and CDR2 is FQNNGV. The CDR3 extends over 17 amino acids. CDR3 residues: CASSFAFGAGGTDTQYF. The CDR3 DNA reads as TGTGCCAGCAGCTTCGCCTTCGGGGCGGGGGGCACAGATACGCAGTATTTT.

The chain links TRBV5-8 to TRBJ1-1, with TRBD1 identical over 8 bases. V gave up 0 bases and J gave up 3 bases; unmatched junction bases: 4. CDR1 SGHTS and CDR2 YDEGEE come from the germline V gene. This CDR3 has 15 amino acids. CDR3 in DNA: TGTGCCAGCAGCTTGGGGGTGACAGGGGACACTGAAGCTTTCTTT. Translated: CASSLGVTGDTEAFF.

The CDR3 reads CASSLGHGSNQPQHF. The CDR3 DNA follows: TGTGCCAGCAGCTTGGGACACGGTAGCAATCAGCCCCAGCATTTT. V and J are TRBV5-6 and TRBJ1-5; D ambiguous. This CDR3 has 15 amino acids. Between the trimmed V and J ends, which lost 0 bases and 0 bases, there was a span of 7 bases. CDR1 and CDR2 from the germline V gene are SGHDT and YYEEEE.

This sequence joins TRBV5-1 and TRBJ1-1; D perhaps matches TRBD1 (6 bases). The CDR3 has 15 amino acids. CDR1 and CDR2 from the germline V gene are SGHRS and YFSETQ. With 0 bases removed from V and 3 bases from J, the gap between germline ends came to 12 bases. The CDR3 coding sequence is TGCGCCAGCAGCTTGGCCCGAACAGGGCACACTGAAGCTTTCTTT. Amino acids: CASSLARTGHTEAFF.

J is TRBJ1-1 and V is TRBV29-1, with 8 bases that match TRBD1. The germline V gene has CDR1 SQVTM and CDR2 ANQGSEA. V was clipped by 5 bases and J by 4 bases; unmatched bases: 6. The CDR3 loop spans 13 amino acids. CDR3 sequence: CSVSRQGSTEAFF. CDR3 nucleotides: TGCAGCGTTTCCCGACAGGGGAGCACTGAAGCTTTCTTT.

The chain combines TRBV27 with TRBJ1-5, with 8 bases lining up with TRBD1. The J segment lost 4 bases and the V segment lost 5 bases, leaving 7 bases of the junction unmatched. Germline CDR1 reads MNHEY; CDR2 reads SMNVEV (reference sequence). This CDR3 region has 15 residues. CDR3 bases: TGTGCCAGCAGTAGGAACAGGGGGGAGAATCAGCCCCAGCATTTT. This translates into CASSRNRGENQPQHF.

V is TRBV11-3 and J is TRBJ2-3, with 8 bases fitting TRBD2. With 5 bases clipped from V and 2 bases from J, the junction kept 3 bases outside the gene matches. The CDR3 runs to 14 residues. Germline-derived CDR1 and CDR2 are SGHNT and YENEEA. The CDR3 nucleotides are TGTGCCAGCAGCCGGGGGGGAACCACAGATACGCAGTATTTT. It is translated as CASSRGGTTDTQYF.

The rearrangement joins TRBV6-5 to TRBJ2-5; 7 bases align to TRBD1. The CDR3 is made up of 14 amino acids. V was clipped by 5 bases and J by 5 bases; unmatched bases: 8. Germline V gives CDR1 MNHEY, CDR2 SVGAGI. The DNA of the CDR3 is TGTGCCAGCAGTGACCTGGGACAGCGGGAGACCCAGTACTTC. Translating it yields CASSDLGQRETQYF.

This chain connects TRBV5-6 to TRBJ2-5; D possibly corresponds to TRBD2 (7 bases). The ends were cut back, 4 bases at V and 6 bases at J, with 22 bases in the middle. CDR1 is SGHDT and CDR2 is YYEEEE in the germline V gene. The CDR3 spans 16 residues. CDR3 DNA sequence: TGTGCCAGCAGCCCCTACGTAACAAGGGGGGGGAAGACCCAGTACTTC. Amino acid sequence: CASSPYVTRGGKTQYF.

The CDR3 DNA follows: TGTGCCAGCAGTGAACTAGCGGGGGGCCAAGAGACCCAGTACTTC. This translates into CASSELAGGQETQYF. This chain uses TRBV6-1 with TRBJ2-5, with TRBD2 matching over 11 bases. J gave up 1 base and V 2 bases, and 0 bases lay outside the gene matches. CDR1 is MNHNS, CDR2 SASEGT, per germline. This CDR3 is 15 amino acids long.

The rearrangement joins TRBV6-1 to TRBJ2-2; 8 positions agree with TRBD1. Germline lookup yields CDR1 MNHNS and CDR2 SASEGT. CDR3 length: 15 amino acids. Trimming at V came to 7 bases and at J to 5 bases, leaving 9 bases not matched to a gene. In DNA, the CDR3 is TGTGCCAGCATCCCAGGGACAGGAGGGACCGGGGAGCTGTTTTTT. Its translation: CASIPGTGGTGELFF.

The CDR3 spells CASSLSGSVNEKLFF. In nucleotides, the CDR3 is TGTGCCAGCAGCTTAAGCGGTTCGGTCAATGAAAAACTGTTTTTT. V gene TRBV7-2 combines with J gene TRBJ1-4; D is unclear. This CDR3 is built from 15 residues. Germline CDR1 is SGHTA and CDR2 is FQGNSA. V was pared by 2 bases and J by 5 bases, with 12 bases between.

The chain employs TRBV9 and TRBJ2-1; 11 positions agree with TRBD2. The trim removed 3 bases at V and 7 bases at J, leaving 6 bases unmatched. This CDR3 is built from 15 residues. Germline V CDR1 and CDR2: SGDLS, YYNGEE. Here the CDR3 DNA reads TGTGCCAGCAGCGCCCCGACTAGCGGGGTGAATGAGCAGTTCTTC. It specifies CASSAPTSGVNEQFF.

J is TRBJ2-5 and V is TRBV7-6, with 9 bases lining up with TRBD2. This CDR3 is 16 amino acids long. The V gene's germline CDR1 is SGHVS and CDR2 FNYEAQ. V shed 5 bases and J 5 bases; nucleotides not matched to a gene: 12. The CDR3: CASSATSGIPRETQYF. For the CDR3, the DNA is TGTGCCAGCAGCGCGACTAGCGGTATCCCCAGGGAGACCCAGTACTTC. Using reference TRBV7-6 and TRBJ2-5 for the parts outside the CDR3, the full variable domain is GAGVSQSPRYKVTKRGQDVALRCDPISGHVSLYWYRQALGQGPEFLTYFNYEAQQDKSGLPNDRFSAERPEGSISTLTIQRTEQRDSAMYRCASSATSGIPRETQYFGPGTRLLVL.

The chain's CDR3 is CASSQGFGGERGGRRDTQYF. CDR3 sequence (DNA): TGTGCCAGCAGCCAAGGATTTGGAGGCGAGCGGGGGGGACGTAGAGATACGCAGTATTTT. The V call is TRBV14, the J call TRBJ2-3, with 10 bases aligning to TRBD2. CDR3 length: 20 amino acids. CDR1 and CDR2 (germline): SGHDN, FVKESK. V shed 1 base and J 5 bases; nucleotides not matched to a gene: 18. The variable domain in full, with the rest retrieved from reference TRBV14 and TRBJ2-3, is EAGVTQFPSHSVIEKGQTVTLRCDPISGHDNLYWYRRVMGKEIKFLLHFVKESKQDESGMPNNRFLAERTGGTYSTLKVQPAELEDSGVYFCASSQGFGGERGGRRDTQYFGPGTRLTVL.

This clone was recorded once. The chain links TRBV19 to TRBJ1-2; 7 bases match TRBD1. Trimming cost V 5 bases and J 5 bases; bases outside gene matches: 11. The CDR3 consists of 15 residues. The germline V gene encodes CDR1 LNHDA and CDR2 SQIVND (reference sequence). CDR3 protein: CASSPGTVTKYGYTF. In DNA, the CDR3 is TGTGCCAGTAGTCCTGGGACAGTGACCAAGTATGGCTACACCTTC.

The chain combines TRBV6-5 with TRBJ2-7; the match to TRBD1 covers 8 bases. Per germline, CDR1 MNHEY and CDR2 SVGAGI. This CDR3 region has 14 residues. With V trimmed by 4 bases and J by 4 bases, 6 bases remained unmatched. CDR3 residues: CASSSQGAAYEQYF. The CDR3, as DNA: TGTGCCAGCAGTTCTCAGGGGGCGGCTTACGAGCAGTACTTC.

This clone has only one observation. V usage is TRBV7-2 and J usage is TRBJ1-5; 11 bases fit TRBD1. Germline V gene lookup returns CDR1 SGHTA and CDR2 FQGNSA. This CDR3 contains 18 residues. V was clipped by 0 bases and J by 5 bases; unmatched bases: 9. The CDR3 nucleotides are TGTGCCAGCAGCTTAGCGCTTGTGGGACAGGGGGGCCATCAGCCCCAGCATTTT. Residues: CASSLALVGQGGHQPQHF.

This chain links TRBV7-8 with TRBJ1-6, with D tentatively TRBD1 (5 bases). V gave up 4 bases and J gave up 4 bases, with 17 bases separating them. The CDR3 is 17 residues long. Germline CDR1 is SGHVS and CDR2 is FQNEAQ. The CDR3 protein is CASSSYRAGTYNSPLHF. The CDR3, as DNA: TGTGCCAGCAGCTCCTACCGGGCAGGGACTTATAATTCACCCCTCCACTTT.

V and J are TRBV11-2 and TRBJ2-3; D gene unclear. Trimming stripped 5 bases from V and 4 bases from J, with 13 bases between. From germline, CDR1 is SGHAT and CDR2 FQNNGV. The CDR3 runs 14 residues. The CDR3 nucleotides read TGTGCCAGCAGCGCCCTACCGGTGTCAGATACGCAGTATTTT. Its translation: CASSALPVSDTQYF.

CDR3 sequence: CASSFRPYEQYF. In DNA form, the CDR3 reads TGTGCCAGCAGCTTCAGGCCCTACGAGCAGTACTTC. The V and J genes are TRBV7-2 and TRBJ2-7; D is unclear. Germline V gene sequence: CDR1 SGHTA, CDR2 FQGNSA. Trimming took 3 bases from V and 2 from J, leaving 5 bases between them. This CDR3 region has 12 residues. The full variable domain, completed using reference TRBV7-2 and TRBJ2-7, is GAGVSQSPSNKVTEKGKDVELRCDPISGHTALYWYRQSLGQGLEFLIYFQGNSAPDKSGLPSDRFSAERTGGSVSTLTIQRTQQEDSAVYLCASSFRPYEQYFGPGTRLTVT.